This passage covers 5 T cell receptor beta chains from one sample sequenced in a study of T cell repertoires in cytomegalovirus infection. TCRdb reanalysed the reads using MiXCR and keeps one entry per CDR3 protein. Counted here are about 900,000 distinct CDR3 sequences, roughly 30% occurring once; the ten biggest clones make up 11% to 15%. These receptors' targets are unknown. The starting material was cultured CD8+ T cells from PBMCs, obtained from culture after CMV antigen stimulation. The receptors here all came from a human donor in good health (CMV status not recorded). Some clones in this sample may be carry-over from other donors' samples.

In the case of this clonotype: This may come from a read error, since a much larger clone is one base off. The CDR3 DNA sequence: TGTGCCAGCAGCCAGGCCCAAGAAAGCACAGATACGCAGTATTTT. Translation gives CASSQAQESTDTQYF. This chain links TRBV7-2 with TRBJ2-3; D gene ambiguous. This CDR3 is built from 15 residues. Trimming shortened V by 5 bases and J by 0 bases, and 12 bases separated the two germline ends. Germline CDR1 and CDR2: SGHTA and FQGNSA.

The V gene is TRBV12-3 or TRBV12-4, the J gene TRBJ2-7, with a weak D call TRBD1 (5 bases). V lost 4 bases to trimming and J lost 0 bases, with 10 bases between them. This CDR3 has 14 amino acids. As DNA, the CDR3 is TGTGCCAGCAGTTCAGGACACCTCTCCTACGAGCAGTACTTC. It specifies CASSSGHLSYEQYF.

This clonotype appeared a few times. The CDR3 DNA follows: TGTGCCAGCAGCCCGCCATTATATGAGCAGTTCTTC. Amino acids: CASSPPLYEQFF. The chain combines TRBV7-9 with TRBJ2-1; D gene unclear. V shed 5 bases and J shed 8 bases, with 10 bases lying between them. Germline loops: CDR1 SEHNR, CDR2 FQNEAQ (reference sequence). The CDR3 covers 12 residues.

This clonotype turned up a few times. The chain is built from TRBV6-1 and TRBJ2-5; D might be TRBD1 or TRBD2, each matching 5 bases. This CDR3 comprises 14 residues. Germline lookup yields CDR1 MNHNS and CDR2 SASEGT. Trimming cost V 5 bases and J 1 base, with 11 bases left between them. The CDR3 nucleotides are TGTGCCAGCAGTTACGAGGGGAGCCAAGAGACCCAGTACTTC. Residues: CASSYEGSQETQYF.

The chain combines TRBV7-4 with TRBJ2-3; 7 bases are shared with TRBD1. The CDR3 loop spans 14 amino acids. CDR1 and CDR2 (germline): SGHVT, SQSDAQ. The ends lost 10 bases at V and 0 bases at J; junction bases unmatched: 7. CDR3 DNA sequence: TGTGCCACCCTAGGGGGCAAAAGCACAGATACGCAGTATTTT. Translating gives CATLGGKSTDTQYF.